Described below is a single TCR beta chain sequence and its context. Using immunoSEQ multiplex PCR, the repertoire was profiled, and TCRdb retains in-frame clones only, with some absent. The table has some 240,000 clones, around 85% seen once. The CDR3 extends over 15 amino acids. Looked up from germline, CDR1 is SGHTS and CDR2 is YDEGEE. V was clipped by 2 bases and J by 5 bases, with 13 bases between them. The data were taken from a study of Ad26.COV2.S vaccination and SARS-CoV-2 variants. Across the whole study: Dosing was one shot or two shots 56 days apart.

The treatment is: roughly 20 received Ad26.COV2.S at low or high dose, single or two shots; 5 received placebo; per-sample allocation not given. On day 63 after the first injection, vaccine and placebo recipients gave samples. The gene calls are TRBV5-8 and TRBJ2-2, with D unresolved. This clonotype was obtained from a person between 18 and 65 years old who received the Ad26.COV2.S COVID-19 vaccine or a placebo. The sample consisted of peripheral blood, taken in a trial of Ad26.COV2.S vaccine versus placebo. The CDR3 DNA follows: TGTGCCAGCAGCTTCGGAACCGTGAGGACCGGGGAGCTGTTTTTT. It translates to CASSFGTVRTGELFF.